This T cell receptor (beta chain) was recovered during a study of T cell repertoires in cytomegalovirus infection. Study summary: The public TCR beta signatures pointed to both CMV infection and matching HLA type. Broader study findings: HLA-C-restricted CMV clonotypes gave the most frequent clonotype in two of eight donors.

MiXCR was run by TCRdb on the reads, yielding one entry per CDR3 protein. The data show 150,000 to 200,000 distinct CDR3 sequences, roughly a sixth seen once. Details on this clonotype: Its antigen remains unknown.

This receptor was obtained from a human donor in good health (CMV status not recorded). Some clones in this sample may be carry-over from other donors' samples. The sample was CD8+ T cells from PBMCs.

CDR3 in DNA: TGTGCCACCAGCAGAGGACAGGGAAGGGGCACAGATACGCAGTATTTT. Translating gives CATSRGQGRGTDTQYF. The chain is built from TRBV15 and TRBJ2-3; 7 bases are shared with TRBD1. Trimming removed 1 base from V and 1 base from J; junction bases left unmatched: 5. The CDR3 spans 16 residues. Germline assignment: CDR1 LNHNV and CDR2 YYDKDF (reference sequence).